This is a list of T cell receptor beta chains from one sample in a study of shared clonotypes between healthy human individuals. Repertoires were generated with immunoSEQ multiplex PCR, while TCRdb's copy carries only in-frame clones and drops some. The repertoire consists of around 940,000 clones, with more than 75% occurring once and the leading ten covering roughly 1.5%. The material sequenced was memory CD4+ T cells sorted from blood. The receptors come from a man aged 18-30 years in good health. CDR3s include the opening cysteine and the closing phenylalanine or tryptophan. A D gene is named only where the DNA matches it firmly. For some rows the clone size is stated as once, few or many, or as a class when expanded; others skip it.

.	TRBD2	TRBV18	15	TRBJ2-5	CASSPRLAGDETQYF	TGTGCCAGCTCACCACGACTAGCGGGAGACGAGACCCAGTACTTC
.	TRBD1	TRBV5-4	14	TRBJ2-1	CASSLAAGGNEQFF	TGTGCCAGCAGCTTGGCGGCAGGGGGCAATGAGCAGTTCTTC
.	TRBD2	TRBV5-8	20	TRBJ2-5	CASSLSGTVLAGGRRETQYF	TGTGCCAGCAGCTTGTCTGGGACAGTCCTAGCGGGAGGGAGGCGAGAGACCCAGTACTTC
.	TRBD1	TRBV19	16	TRBJ1-4	CASSILGTGRSEKLFF	TGTGCCAGTAGTATCTTGGGGACAGGGAGAAGTGAAAAACTGTTTTTT
.	.	TRBV5-6	13	TRBJ1-1	CASSLTMNTEAFF	TGTGCCAGCAGCTTGACCATGAACACTGAAGCTTTCTTT
.	TRBD1	TRBV11-2	17	TRBJ1-4	CASSFLRQGANDEKLFF	TGTGCCAGCAGCTTTTTGAGACAGGGGGCGAACGATGAAAAACTGTTTTTT
.	.	TRBV7-2	12	TRBJ1-5	CASSLPNQPQHF	TGTGCCAGCAGCTTACCCAATCAGCCCCAGCATTTT
.	TRBD1	TRBV9	17	TRBJ1-4	CASSHPGATGGNEKLFF	TGTGCCAGCAGCCACCCCGGGGCGACAGGGGGAAATGAAAAACTGTTTTTT
few	TRBD1	TRBV18	15	TRBJ1-1	CASSQDWTGRAEAFF	TGTGCCAGCTCACAGGATTGGACAGGGCGAGCTGAAGCTTTCTTT
.	.	TRBV19	15	TRBJ1-3	CASSIDGSSGNTIYF	TGTGCCAGTAGTATCGACGGAAGCTCTGGAAACACCATATATTTT
.	TRBD1	TRBV6-4	14	TRBJ2-5	CASSDYRGQETQYF	TGTGCCAGCAGTGACTACAGGGGCCAAGAGACCCAGTACTTC
.	.	TRBV2	12	TRBJ2-3	CASSERADTQYF	TGTGCCAGCAGTGAGAGGGCTGATACGCAGTATTTT
.	.	TRBV5-1	14	TRBJ2-1	CASSPLQGQGEQFF	TGCGCCAGCAGCCCGTTGCAGGGGCAGGGTGAGCAGTTCTTC
.	TRBD2	TRBV4-2	16	TRBJ2-7	CASSQEWASGTYEQYF	TGTGCCAGCAGCCAAGAATGGGCTAGCGGGACGTACGAGCAGTACTTC
.	.	TRBV7-2	17	TRBJ1-5	CASSLAPFRSPNQPQHF	TGTGCCAGCAGCTTAGCGCCTTTTAGAAGCCCCAATCAGCCCCAGCATTTT
.	.	TRBV30	13	TRBJ2-7	CAWSGQSGYEQYF	TGTGCCTGGAGCGGACAGTCGGGCTACGAGCAGTACTTC
once	TRBD1	TRBV7-9	15	TRBJ1-1	CASNDPGQGATEAFF	TGTGCCAGCAACGACCCGGGACAGGGGGCCACTGAAGCTTTCTTT
.	.	TRBV9	11	TRBJ2-3	CASSDTDTQYF	TGTGCCAGCAGCGACACAGATACGCAGTATTTT
.	.	TRBV2	12	TRBJ2-5	CASRLALETQYF	TGTGCCAGCAGACTAGCTTTGGAGACCCAGTACTTC